Listed here are 2 T cell receptor beta chains from one sample, sequenced in a study of regulatory T cells in long-lasting Graves disease. The time point here: newly diagnosed GD, antithyroid drugs for less than 3 months. Researchers made the TCR library from RNA that was extracted from PBMCs. Investigators prepared the TCR beta libraries by applying iRepertoire HTBI primers and Arm-PCR of CDR3 regions. TCRdb re-derived calls from the multiplex PCR reads in MiXCR, one entry per CDR3 protein. Counted here are some 350,000 distinct CDR3 sequences, 16% occurring once; the ten biggest clones make up 20% to 25%. The sample was also reused in another study, on T cells in Graves' hyperthyroidism and ophthalmopathy.

Sequences were derived from peripheral blood mononuclear cells (PBMCs), sampled at new diagnosis, from a patient treated with antithyroid drugs. The receptors derive from a woman aged 18-29 years with Graves disease.

This clonotype was seen ten or more times. The rearrangement links TRBV3-1 to TRBJ2-4; possible D gene TRBD2, 5 bases. Germline CDR1 LGHDT, CDR2 YNNKEL (reference sequence). The CDR3 runs to 13 residues. Between the trimmed V and J ends, which lost 0 bases and 7 bases, there was a span of 7 bases. The CDR3 sequence: CASSQEIANIQYF. The DNA for the CDR3 is TGTGCCAGCAGCCAAGAAATAGCGAACATTCAGTACTTC.

This clonotype was observed a handful of times. V gene TRBV20-1 combines with J gene TRBJ1-1, with D possibly being TRBD1 (6 bases). The CDR3 is 13 amino acids. The ends were cut back, 7 bases at V and 1 base at J, with 13 bases in the middle. The germline CDR1 and CDR2 sequences are DFQATT and SNEGSKA (reference sequence). The CDR3 spells CSVGDMGNTEAFF. The CDR3 DNA reads TGCAGTGTTGGGGACATGGGGAACACTGAAGCTTTCTTT.